This T cell receptor beta chain was obtained from a study of shared clonotypes between healthy human individuals. Germline values: CDR1 SGHDT, CDR2 YYEEEE. The length of the CDR3 is 13 residues. Trimming removed 8 bases at V and 0 bases at J, with 6 bases between. In the naive CD8 group, cells lacked CD45RO and were positively selected for CCR7, so terminally differentiated effector memory CD45RA+ cells were left out. Original data processing: Sequence data from immunoSEQ were junction-only and lacked quality scores; consequently, filtering differed. Measured with immunoSEQ multiplex PCR; TCRdb has only the in-frame clones, and not every one. The D gene and trimming were derived from the DNA, and the V and J assignments and clone size from that table. The sample shows 550,000 to 750,000 clones, over 95% of them seen only once.

The TCR originated in a woman aged 30 to 39 in good health. This sequence joins TRBV5-6 and TRBJ2-6; no clear D gene. The source material was naive CD8+ T cells sorted from blood. The CDR3 loop reads CASLSSGANVLTF. The CDR3 nucleotides are TGTGCCAGTCTAAGCTCTGGGGCCAACGTCCTGACTTTC.